The entry that follows covers one T cell receptor beta chain sequence. This clonotype was recorded a few times. Its target antigen remains unknown. Base qualities are not recorded, but no much larger clone differs from it by a single base. This entry is derived from a study of T-cell memory formation after mild COVID-19 (dated by TCRdb to about 2021). For the wider study: TCR sequence clusters from the two donors were found to be largely donor specific. Longitudinal TCRalpha and TCRbeta repertoire sequencing tracked T-cell clones expanding and contracting after mild COVID-19 in two donors. The cohort comprised two young, previously healthy adult volunteers, one female and one male.

At the junction V is shortened by 2 bases and J by 5 bases; bases outside the gene matches: 7. CDR1 LGHNA and CDR2 YSLEER are derived from the germline V gene. The CDR3 sequence holds 15 residues, the cysteine and phenylalanine included. Only the CDR3 portion is preserved as DNA: 45 bases, with reading frame beginning at the first base. Data came from an Illumina NovaSeq 6000. TCRalpha and TCRbeta cDNA libraries were constructed by 5'RACE with constant-segment primers, with sample barcodes and unique molecular identifiers being introduced. Trizol reagent was used to extract RNA from every sample. Libraries were amplified in two PCR steps, with a second sample barcode and Illumina TruSeq adapters added in the second step. Sequencing of libraries was performed on an Illumina NovaSeq with 2 x 150 bp paired-end reads. The authors processed their data as follows. With migec v1.2.7, reads were demultiplexed and then collapsed into UMI-guided consensus sequences. Using mixcr v2.1.11, the UMI consensuses were aligned to TRA and TRB V and J templates and assembled into clonotypes. Clonotypes were classified as expanded or contracted when called significant by both edgeR and NoisET, with noise models trained on biological replicates. For edgeR calls, the cutoffs were a false discovery rate-adjusted p below 0.01 and a log2 fold-change threshold of 1. As an exploratory analysis of dynamics, max-normalized trajectories of the 1000 most abundant clonotypes were examined by PCA with hierarchical clustering. Each responding clone was given a CD4 or CD8 phenotype based on the CD4+ and CD8+ repertoires, which had been sequenced separately. TCRdb reworked the public reads: Q25 trimming with fastp, MiXCR clone assembly, productive beta chains retained. All rows with the same CDR3 protein become a single entry with the most common DNA and genes. TCRdb, not the original authors, processed these V and J calls. The sample contains roughly 40,000 distinct CDR3 sequences, more than 7% of them found a single time. Approximately 1.3% of the sample rests with the top ten.

The full study reports these points: SARS-CoV-2 specificity of the second-wave clones peaking on day 37 was not confirmed. Only two mild cases were covered by the study, and larger cohorts that include severe cases with pre-infection samples were considered necessary. Balanced CD4/CD8 phenotypes were observed for clones contracting from day 15 to 85, whereas a bias towards CD4+ was observed for a second wave of clones expanding from day 15 to 37. Contracting CD4+ clones were located mainly in the CM and EM memory subsets, whereas CD8+ clones were found to be enriched in EMRA. Some responding clones were found in pre-infection memory, which suggests that pre-existing cross-reactive memory T cells took part in the SARS-CoV-2 response.

PBMCs were isolated by Ficoll-Paque density gradient centrifugation. The receptor was derived from a man younger than 35 who had mild COVID-19 (a few samples of this study predate the infection). The sample titles of this study are shuffled in the database, so cell type and time point are left out; the donor was told from shared clones. The chain is encoded by TRBV4-3 joined to TRBJ2-5, and TRBD1 aligns with 8 junction nucleotides. The sample was PBMCs or a T cell subset sorted from them (not recorded which). The nucleotide sequence is TGCGCCAGCAGCCAACTCTTGACAGGGGAGGAGACCCAGTACTTC. This sequence encodes CASSQLLTGEETQYF.